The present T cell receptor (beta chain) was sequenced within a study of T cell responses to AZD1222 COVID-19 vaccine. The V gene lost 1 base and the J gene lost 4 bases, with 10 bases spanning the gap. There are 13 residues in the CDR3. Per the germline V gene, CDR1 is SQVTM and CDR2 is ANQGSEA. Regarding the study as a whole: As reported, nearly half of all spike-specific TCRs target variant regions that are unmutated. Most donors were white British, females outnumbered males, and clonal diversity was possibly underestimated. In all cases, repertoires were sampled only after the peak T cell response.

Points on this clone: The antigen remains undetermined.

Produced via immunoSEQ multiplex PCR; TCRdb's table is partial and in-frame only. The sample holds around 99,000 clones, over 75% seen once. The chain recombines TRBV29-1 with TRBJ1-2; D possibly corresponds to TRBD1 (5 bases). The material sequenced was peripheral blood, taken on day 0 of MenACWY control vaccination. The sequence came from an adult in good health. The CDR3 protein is CSVEGGGGYGYTF. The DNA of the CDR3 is TGCAGCGTTGAAGGTGGGGGGGGCTATGGCTACACCTTC.